The 27 T cell receptor beta chains presented below share a single source sample, sequenced in a study of T cell clonotyping in hematopoietic cell transplantation. TCRdb's table, derived via immunoSEQ multiplex PCR, lists solely in-frame clones and lacks some. The sample holds approximately 70,000 clones, around 94% seen once. Input material: peripheral blood mononuclear cells. Receptors originate from a man in his forties or fifties in good health. Some clones in this sample may be carry-over from other donors' samples.

This rearrangement joins TRBV2 to TRBJ1-3, with D possibly matching TRBD1 (6 bases). V lost 8 bases, J lost 1 base, and 9 bases lay in between. Germline CDR1 is SNHLY and CDR2 is FYNNEI. This CDR3 comprises 13 residues. This chain's CDR3 is CASAGTSGNTIYF. CDR3 coding DNA: TGTGCCAGCGCCGGGACATCTGGAAACACCATATATTTT.

V usage is TRBV7-3 and J usage is TRBJ2-2, with 15 bases aligning to TRBD2. The CDR3 sequence is 18 residues long. V shed 4 bases, J shed 3 bases, and the junction held 6 bases outside the gene matches. CDR1 and CDR2 (germline): SGHTA, FQGTGA. The CDR3 region has the DNA TGTGCCAGCAGCTCCTACGGACTAGCGGGGGGGCACACCGGGGAGCTGTTTTTT. Its protein product is CASSSYGLAGGHTGELFF.

The chain uses TRBV7-9 and TRBJ1-2; D call uncertain. There are 15 residues in the CDR3. V gave up 5 bases and J gave up 4 bases, with 17 bases separating them. Per germline, CDR1 SEHNR and CDR2 FQNEAQ (reference sequence). The CDR3 is CASSPWTEKGYGYTF. The CDR3 bases are TGTGCCAGCAGCCCCTGGACTGAAAAAGGCTATGGCTACACCTTC.

A remark on this clone: One end of the junction is discordant with germline, which a read error may explain. CDR3 coding DNA: TGTGCCAGCAGCCTAACCGGGACTAGCACAGATACGCAGTATTTT. Translated, it gives CASSLTGTSTDTQYF. The V gene is TRBV7-3, the J gene TRBJ2-3; tentatively, D is TRBD2 (6 bases). The CDR3 runs 15 residues. CDR1 is SGHTA and CDR2 is FQGTGA in the germline V gene.

This chain links TRBV30 with TRBJ2-4; TRBD2 might be the D (5 bases). Germline lookup yields CDR1 GTSNPN and CDR2 SVGIG (reference sequence). V shed 1 base and J shed 4 bases, with 17 bases lying between them. The CDR3 consists of 16 residues. As DNA, the CDR3 is TGTGCCTGGAGTGAAATGGCCCCGTGGGAGAAAAACATTCAGTACTTC. Translation: CAWSEMAPWEKNIQYF.

This chain joins TRBV14 and TRBJ2-5; D unclear. The ends were cut back, 5 bases at V and 2 bases at J, with 12 bases in the middle. Germline V gives CDR1 SGHDN, CDR2 FVKESK. The CDR3 extends over 14 amino acids. The CDR3 is CASSGWEPQETQYF. DNA for the CDR3: TGTGCCAGCAGCGGGTGGGAACCACAAGAGACCCAGTACTTC.

This chain uses TRBV6-1 with TRBJ2-7, with TRBD1 identical over 11 bases. Trimming cost V 5 bases and J 1 base; bases outside gene matches: 4. The germline V gene encodes CDR1 MNHNS and CDR2 SASEGT. The CDR3 covers 15 residues. The CDR3 coding sequence is TGTGCCAGCAGTCCCCGGGACAGGGGGTCCTACGAGCAGTACTTC. Its translation is CASSPRDRGSYEQYF.

This clone appeared a few times. The chain has TRBV30 and TRBJ2-7; the D gene is possibly TRBD2 (6 bases). The CDR3 sequence is 14 residues long. Trimming removed 1 base from V and 2 bases from J, with 12 bases in between. Germline assignment: CDR1 GTSNPN and CDR2 SVGIG (reference sequence). For the CDR3, the DNA is TGTGCCTGGAGTGGGGGGACTTTTACCTACGAGCAGTACTTC. It is translated as CAWSGGTFTYEQYF. Drawing the rest from reference TRBV30 and TRBJ2-7, the complete variable domain is SQTIHQWPATLVQPVGSPLSLECTVEGTSNPNLYWYRQAAGRGLQLLFYSVGIGQISSEVPQNLSASRPQDRQFILSSKKLLLSDSGFYLCAWSGGTFTYEQYFGPGTRLTVT.

The sample holds one count of this clone. The chain carries TRBV12-5 and TRBJ2-5, with D uncertain. Between the trimmed V and J ends, which lost 7 bases and 6 bases, there was a span of 3 bases. CDR3 length: 9 residues. Germline assignment: CDR1 LGHNT and CDR2 FRNRAP. In nucleotides, the CDR3 is TGTGCTAGTGTTCAGACCCAGTACTTC. Translating gives CASVQTQYF.

Only a few counts were recorded for this clone. CDR3 bases: TGTGCCAGCACCAAAGATAGCGGGAGGGCCAGGAACGAGCAGTACTTC. Protein product: CASTKDSGRARNEQYF. The V and J genes are TRBV6-6 and TRBJ2-7; 11 nucleotides line up with TRBD2. This CDR3 comprises 16 residues. Germline V gene lookup returns CDR1 MNHNY and CDR2 SVGAGI (reference sequence). The ends lost 7 bases at V and 5 bases at J; junction bases unmatched: 13.

This clone has only one observation. CDR3 sequence (DNA): TGCGCCAGCTCCTCCGGCGGGCTAGCCGCTCCAGATACGCAGTATTTT. This codes for CASSSGGLAAPDTQYF. The genes are TRBV5-1 and TRBJ2-3, with a possible D match to TRBD2 (5 bases). Between the trimmed V and J ends, which lost 7 bases and 4 bases, there was a span of 22 bases. The CDR3 has 16 residues. From germline, CDR1 is SGHRS and CDR2 YFSETQ.

The chain has TRBV5-4 and TRBJ2-2; 8 bases align to TRBD2. CDR3 length: 17 residues. Germline values: CDR1 SGHNT, CDR2 YYREEE (reference sequence). J gave up 5 bases and V 6 bases, and 15 bases lay outside the gene matches. The CDR3 loop is CASKKTGGGLGTGELFF. In nucleotides, the CDR3 is TGTGCCAGCAAGAAGACCGGGGGGGGGCTGGGTACCGGGGAGCTGTTTTTT. The full variable domain, in which reference TRBV5-4 and TRBJ2-2 provide the parts outside the CDR3, is ETGVTQSPTHLIKTRGQQVTLRCSSQSGHNTVSWYQQALGQGPQFIFQYYREEENGRGNFPPRFSGLQFPNYSSELNVNALELDDSALYLCASKKTGGGLGTGELFFGEGSRLTVL.

V usage is TRBV9 and J usage is TRBJ1-1; 10 nucleotides line up with TRBD1. Germline values: CDR1 SGDLS, CDR2 YYNGEE. V lost 4 bases to trimming and J lost 1 base; unmatched junction nucleotides: 7. The CDR3 runs 16 residues. The CDR3 sequence: CASSPTGGGPNTEAFF. For the CDR3, the DNA is TGTGCCAGCAGCCCGACAGGGGGCGGACCGAACACTGAAGCTTTCTTT.

The chain recombines TRBV2 with TRBJ1-5; TRBD1 agrees at 7 bases. The trim removed 4 bases at V and 4 bases at J, leaving 4 bases unmatched. Germline V lookup: CDR1 SNHLY, CDR2 FYNNEI. The CDR3 is 14 amino acids. CDR3 amino acids: CASSVGQLNQPQHF. CDR3 nucleotides: TGTGCCAGCAGTGTGGGACAGTTAAATCAGCCCCAGCATTTT.

The rearrangement links TRBV9 to TRBJ2-1, with 10 bases that match TRBD2. The CDR3 length is 16 residues. Germline CDR1 and CDR2: SGDLS and YYNGEE. V dropped 2 bases and J dropped 4; count of bases not matched to a gene: 6. The CDR3 here is CASSVRSGGDYNEQFF. CDR3 nucleotide sequence: TGTGCCAGCAGCGTTCGGAGCGGGGGGGATTACAATGAGCAGTTCTTC.

V is TRBV5-1 and J is TRBJ2-7; D call uncertain. V lost 0 bases, J lost 3 bases, and 13 bases lay in between. Germline V gives CDR1 SGHRS, CDR2 YFSETQ. The CDR3 totals 15 residues. Here the CDR3 reads CASSLDSGPYYEQYF. The DNA for the CDR3 is TGCGCCAGCAGCTTGGATTCCGGGCCCTACTACGAGCAGTACTTC.

This clone appeared once. The chain is built from TRBV4-3 and TRBJ1-5; D perhaps matches TRBD1 (5 bases). Germline V lookup: CDR1 LGHNA, CDR2 YSLEER. This CDR3 is built from 16 residues. V was pared by 0 bases and J by 4 bases, with 13 bases between. The CDR3 nucleotides read TGCGCCAGCAGCCAAGATCCCCAGGGAGGGAATCAGCCCCAGCATTTT. Translated: CASSQDPQGGNQPQHF.

The chain carries TRBV28 and TRBJ1-2; 7 bases match TRBD1. This CDR3 has 12 amino acids. The V segment lost 8 bases and the J segment 7 bases; nucleotides outside the gene matches: 7. Germline CDR1 MDHEN, CDR2 SYDVKM. The CDR3 nucleotides are TGTGCCAGCTTAGGGACAGTGGTTGGCTACACCTTC. Translation gives CASLGTVVGYTF.

V gene TRBV6-6 combines with J gene TRBJ1-6, with D perhaps matching TRBD1 (5 bases). V lost 7 bases to trimming and J lost 4 bases, with 17 bases between them. This CDR3 is 16 amino acids long. Germline lookup yields CDR1 MNHNY and CDR2 SVGAGI (reference sequence). CDR3 region: CASKRIDSLYNSPLHF. The CDR3 DNA reads as TGTGCCAGCAAGAGGATAGACAGTCTTTATAATTCACCCCTCCACTTT.

This clone has a handful of counts. The chain joins TRBV6-1 to TRBJ2-1; 7 bases align to TRBD2. With 7 bases clipped from V and 10 bases from J, the junction kept 7 bases outside the gene matches. The CDR3 runs 12 residues. Germline CDR1 reads MNHNS; CDR2 reads SASEGT. The CDR3 bases are TGTGCCAGCAACAAACTAGCGTGGGAGCAGTTCTTC. This gives the protein CASNKLAWEQFF.

The chain couples TRBV11-2 to TRBJ1-6; 7 positions agree with TRBD1. The CDR3 spans 15 residues. Germline trimming cut 1 base from V and 7 bases from J; bases unmatched to any gene: 4. Germline V gene sequence: CDR1 SGHAT, CDR2 FQNNGV. This CDR3 reads CASSLGAGGNSPLHF. CDR3 nucleotides: TGTGCCAGCAGCTTAGGGGCAGGGGGGAATTCACCCCTCCACTTT.

This chain links TRBV14 with TRBJ2-2; D not certain. Trimming left V 4 bases short and J 6 bases short, with 6 bases between. This CDR3 is built from 12 residues. Germline CDR1 and CDR2: SGHDN and FVKESK. CDR3 in amino acids: CASSPIAGELFF. CDR3 coding DNA: TGTGCCAGCAGCCCAATTGCCGGGGAGCTGTTTTTT.

The chain has TRBV7-8 and TRBJ2-3, with TRBD2 as a possible D gene (6 bases). CDR1 is SGHVS and CDR2 is FQNEAQ in the germline V gene. V was clipped by 5 bases and J by 4 bases, with 25 bases between them. This CDR3 spans 18 amino acids. CDR3 sequence (DNA): TGTGCCAGCAGCGGAGGGGTTCCGAGGAGGGCCATCGCAGATACGCAGTATTTT. Protein product: CASSGGVPRRAIADTQYF.

There are a few counts of this clone. This chain connects TRBV5-6 to TRBJ1-2, with 7 bases identical to TRBD1. Germline V gene lookup returns CDR1 SGHDT and CDR2 YYEEEE. CDR3 length: 12 residues. Unmatched junction bases numbered 7, after V lost 2 bases and J lost 12 bases. Here the CDR3 reads CASSLAQGLDTF. The DNA for the CDR3 is TGTGCCAGCAGCTTAGCACAGGGGCTCGACACCTTC. The full variable domain, its missing parts supplied by reference TRBV5-6 and TRBJ1-2, is DAGVTQSPTHLIKTRGQQVTLRCSPKSGHDTVSWYQQALGQGPQFIFQYYEEEERQRGNFPDRFSGHQFPNYSSELNVNALLLGDSALYLCASSLAQGLDTFGSGTRLTVV.

V usage is TRBV5-6 and J usage is TRBJ2-7; D perhaps matches TRBD1 (6 bases). The germline gives CDR1 SGHDT, CDR2 YYEEEE. V shed 1 base and J shed 3 bases, with 23 bases lying between them. The length of the CDR3 is 18 residues. The CDR3 spells CASSLRTSQGRRIYEQYF. The CDR3, as DNA: TGTGCCAGCAGCTTGAGAACATCACAGGGTCGCAGGATCTACGAGCAGTACTTC.

The chain uses TRBV5-1 and TRBJ2-5, with a weak D call TRBD2 (6 bases). Germline CDR1 SGHRS, CDR2 YFSETQ. V was clipped by 0 bases and J by 5 bases, with 11 bases between them. This CDR3 region has 14 residues. CDR3 amino acids: CASSLDTGVETQYF. The DNA of the CDR3 is TGCGCCAGCAGCTTGGATACGGGGGTGGAGACCCAGTACTTC.

The chain is built from TRBV5-1 and TRBJ1-2; perhaps TRBD1 as D (6 bases). The CDR3 sequence is 14 residues long. Germline V lookup: CDR1 SGHRS, CDR2 YFSETQ. V was shortened by 2 bases and J by 8 bases, with 16 bases between the two germline ends. The CDR3 nucleotides are TGCGCCAGCAGCTTTCAGGGGTCAGTAAAAGGCTACACCTTC. It yields the protein CASSFQGSVKGYTF.